The sequence of this TCR beta chain was determined in a study of T cells in Graves' hyperthyroidism and ophthalmopathy. Study conclusions and caveats: Most clonotypes expanded in the thyroid (above 0.001) were also present in blood.

CDR1 is SNHLY and CDR2 is FYNNEI in the germline V gene. The CDR3 is 15 residues long. Trimming stripped 4 bases from V and 1 base from J, with 11 bases between. In its sample, this clonotype was seen many times. The antigen is undetermined. Using RNA transcripts as the source, TCR beta CDR3 regions were amplified. A first-round RT-PCR of the TCR CDR3 used the HTBI primer set. TCRdb called the multiplex PCR reads again in MiXCR, with one record for every CDR3 protein. The table lists fewer than 350,000 distinct CDR3 sequences, roughly an eighth of them singletons. This receptor was identified in a woman between 40 and 50 years old with Graves' hyperthyroidism. Material: blood. The chain joins TRBV2 to TRBJ1-5; unclear D gene. CDR3 region: CASSGGFASNQPQHF. DNA of the CDR3: TGTGCCAGCAGTGGAGGGTTCGCGAGCAATCAGCCCCAGCATTTT.